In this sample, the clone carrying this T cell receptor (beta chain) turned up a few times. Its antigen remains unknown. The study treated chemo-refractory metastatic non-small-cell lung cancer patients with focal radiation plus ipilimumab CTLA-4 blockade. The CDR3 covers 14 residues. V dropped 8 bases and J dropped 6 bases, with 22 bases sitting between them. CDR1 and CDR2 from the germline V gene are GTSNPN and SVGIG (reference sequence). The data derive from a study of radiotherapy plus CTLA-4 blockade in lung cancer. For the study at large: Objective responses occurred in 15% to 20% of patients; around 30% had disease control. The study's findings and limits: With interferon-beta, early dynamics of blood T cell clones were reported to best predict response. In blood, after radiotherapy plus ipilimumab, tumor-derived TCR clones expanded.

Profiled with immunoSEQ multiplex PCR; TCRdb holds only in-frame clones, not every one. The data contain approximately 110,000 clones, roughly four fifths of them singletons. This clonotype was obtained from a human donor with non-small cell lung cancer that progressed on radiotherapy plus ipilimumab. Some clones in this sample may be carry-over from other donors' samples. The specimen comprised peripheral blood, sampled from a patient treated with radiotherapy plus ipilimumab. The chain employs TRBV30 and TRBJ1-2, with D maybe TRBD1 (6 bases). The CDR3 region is CAGGTAGVADGYTF. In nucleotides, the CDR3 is TGTGCCGGGGGCACGGCAGGAGTCGCTGATGGCTACACCTTC.